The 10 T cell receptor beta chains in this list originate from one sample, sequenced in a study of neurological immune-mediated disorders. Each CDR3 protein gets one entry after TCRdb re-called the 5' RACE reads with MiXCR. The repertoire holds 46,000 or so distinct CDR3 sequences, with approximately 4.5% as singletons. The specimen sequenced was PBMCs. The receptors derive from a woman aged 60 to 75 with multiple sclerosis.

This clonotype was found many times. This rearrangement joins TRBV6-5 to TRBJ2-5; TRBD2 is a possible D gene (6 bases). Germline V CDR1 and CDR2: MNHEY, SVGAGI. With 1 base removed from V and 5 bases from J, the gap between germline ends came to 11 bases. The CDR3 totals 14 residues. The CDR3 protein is CASSYLRGWETQYF. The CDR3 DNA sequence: TGTGCCAGCAGTTACTTACGGGGGTGGGAGACCCAGTACTTC.

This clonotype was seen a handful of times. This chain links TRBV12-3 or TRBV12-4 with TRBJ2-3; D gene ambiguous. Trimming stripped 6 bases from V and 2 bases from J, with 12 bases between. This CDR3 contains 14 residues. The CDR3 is CASRGNGNTDTQYF. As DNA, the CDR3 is TGTGCCAGCAGGGGGAATGGGAACACAGATACGCAGTATTTT.

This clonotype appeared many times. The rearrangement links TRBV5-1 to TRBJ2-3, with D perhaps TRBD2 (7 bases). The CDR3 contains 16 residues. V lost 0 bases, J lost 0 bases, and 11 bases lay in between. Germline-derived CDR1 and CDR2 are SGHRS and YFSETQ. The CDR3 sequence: CASSLEGGGSTDTQYF. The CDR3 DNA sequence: TGCGCCAGCAGCTTGGAAGGGGGAGGGAGCACAGATACGCAGTATTTT.

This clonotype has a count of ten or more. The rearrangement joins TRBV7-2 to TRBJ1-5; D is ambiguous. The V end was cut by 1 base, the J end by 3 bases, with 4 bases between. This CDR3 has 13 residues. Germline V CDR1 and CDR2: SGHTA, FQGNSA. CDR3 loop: CASSLGYNQPQHF. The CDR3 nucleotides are TGTGCCAGCAGCTTAGGGTACAATCAGCCCCAGCATTTT.

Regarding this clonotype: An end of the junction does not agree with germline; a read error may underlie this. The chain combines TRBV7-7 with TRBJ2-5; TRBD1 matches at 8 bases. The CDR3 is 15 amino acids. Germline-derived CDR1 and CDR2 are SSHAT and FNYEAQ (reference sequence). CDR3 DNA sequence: TGTGCTAGCAGCTTCGGACAGGGTTTAGACGAGACCCAGTACTTC. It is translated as CASSFGQGLDETQYF.

The CDR3: CASSPRIGGQETQYF. In nucleotides, the CDR3 is TGCGCCAGCAGCCCCCGGATAGGGGGCCAAGAGACCCAGTACTTC. V gene TRBV4-3 combines with J gene TRBJ2-5; maybe TRBD1 (6 bases). The V end lost 4 bases, the J end lost 1 base, and 13 bases lay between the germline ends. CDR1 is LGHNA, CDR2 YSLEER, per germline. The CDR3 runs 15 residues.

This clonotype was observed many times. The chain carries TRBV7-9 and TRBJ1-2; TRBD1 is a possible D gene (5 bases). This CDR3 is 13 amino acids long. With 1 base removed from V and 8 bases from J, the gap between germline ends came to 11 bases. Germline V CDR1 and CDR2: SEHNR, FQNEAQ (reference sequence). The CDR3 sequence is CASSLGGVGGYTF. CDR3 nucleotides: TGTGCCAGCAGCTTAGGAGGGGTAGGAGGCTACACCTTC.

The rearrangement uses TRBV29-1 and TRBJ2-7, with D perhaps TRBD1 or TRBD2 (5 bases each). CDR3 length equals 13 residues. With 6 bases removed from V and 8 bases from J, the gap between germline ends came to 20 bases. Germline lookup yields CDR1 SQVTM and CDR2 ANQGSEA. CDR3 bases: TGCAGCGTCGCGACCGGGGCCATTCCCCAGCAGTACTTC. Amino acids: CSVATGAIPQQYF.

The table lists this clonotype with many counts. The chain's CDR3 is CAIGGASNQPQHF. CDR3 coding DNA: TGTGCCATCGGGGGGGCTAGCAATCAGCCCCAGCATTTT. The V call is TRBV10-3, the J call TRBJ1-5, with D perhaps TRBD1 (6 bases). The CDR3 has 13 amino acids. Trimming took 8 bases from V and 0 from J, leaving 8 bases between them. CDR1 is ENHRY and CDR2 is SYGVKD in the germline V gene.

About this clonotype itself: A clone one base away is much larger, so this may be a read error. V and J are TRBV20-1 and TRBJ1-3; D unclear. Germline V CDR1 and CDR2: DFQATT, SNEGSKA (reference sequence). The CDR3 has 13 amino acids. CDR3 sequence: CIAAAGMGNTIYF. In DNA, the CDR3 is TGCATTGCCGCGGCAGGAATGGGGAACACCATATATTTT.